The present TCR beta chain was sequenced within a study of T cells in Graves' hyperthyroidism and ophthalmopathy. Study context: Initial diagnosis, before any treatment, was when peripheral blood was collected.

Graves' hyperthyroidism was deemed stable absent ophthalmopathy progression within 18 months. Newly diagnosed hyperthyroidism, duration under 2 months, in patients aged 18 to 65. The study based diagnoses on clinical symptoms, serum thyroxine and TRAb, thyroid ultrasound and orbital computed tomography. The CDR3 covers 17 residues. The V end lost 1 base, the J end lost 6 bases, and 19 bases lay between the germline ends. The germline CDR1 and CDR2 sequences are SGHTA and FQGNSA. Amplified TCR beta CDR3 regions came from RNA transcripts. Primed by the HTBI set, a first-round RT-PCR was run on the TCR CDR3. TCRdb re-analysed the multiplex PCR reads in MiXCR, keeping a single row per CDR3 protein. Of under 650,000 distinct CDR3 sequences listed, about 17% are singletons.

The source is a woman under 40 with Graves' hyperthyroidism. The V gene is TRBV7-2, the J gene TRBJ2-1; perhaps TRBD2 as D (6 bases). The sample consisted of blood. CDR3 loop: CASSLVEIRRGSNEQFF. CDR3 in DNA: TGTGCCAGCAGCTTAGTAGAAATCCGTCGGGGGTCCAATGAGCAGTTCTTC.